This entry describes one T cell receptor (beta chain). What it binds is not known. These data originate in a study of Ad26.COV2.S vaccination and SARS-CoV-2 variants. Study details: Enrolled in COV1001, the donor was in the Ad26.COV2.S trial arm, which received the vaccine. Ad26.COV2.S given intramuscularly, once or twice 56 days apart. Findings of the study overall: The TCR breadth and depth analyses may have produced an underestimate of total T cell responses. In vaccinated individuals, spike-specific CD8+ and CD4+ T cell responses reportedly displayed substantial breadth.

TCRdb keeps only in-frame clones here, not all; method: immunoSEQ multiplex PCR. The sample includes fewer than 400,000 clones, approximately 91% of them seen just once. The CDR3 length is 15 residues. Trimming cost V 0 bases and J 2 bases, with 8 bases left between them. CDR1 and CDR2 from the germline V gene are SGHNT and YYREEE (reference sequence). Treatment in this sample: some 20 received Ad26.COV2.S at low or high dose, single or two shots; several received placebo; per-sample allocation not given. Sampling was done on day 63 after the first vaccine or placebo injection. The gene calls are TRBV5-4 and TRBJ2-2; tentative D call: TRBD1 (6 bases). The sequence derives from a person between 18 and 60 years old who received the Ad26.COV2.S COVID-19 vaccine or a placebo. Sample: peripheral blood, taken in a trial of Ad26.COV2.S vaccine versus placebo. The CDR3 sequence is CASSLGQDNTGELFF. CDR3 nucleotide sequence: TGTGCCAGCAGCTTGGGACAGGACAACACCGGGGAGCTGTTTTTT.